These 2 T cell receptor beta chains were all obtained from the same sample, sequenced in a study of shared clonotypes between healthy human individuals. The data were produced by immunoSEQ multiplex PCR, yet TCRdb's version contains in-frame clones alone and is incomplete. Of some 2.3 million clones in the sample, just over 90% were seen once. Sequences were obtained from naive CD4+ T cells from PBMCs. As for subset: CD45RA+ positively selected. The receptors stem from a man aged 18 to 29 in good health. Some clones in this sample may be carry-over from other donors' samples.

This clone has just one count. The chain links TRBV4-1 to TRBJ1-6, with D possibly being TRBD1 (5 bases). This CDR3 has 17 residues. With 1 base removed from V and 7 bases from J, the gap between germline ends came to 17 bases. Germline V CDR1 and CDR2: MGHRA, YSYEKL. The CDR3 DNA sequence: TGCGCCAGCAGCCAAGTTCGGTTGCGACAGCAGAATTCACCCCTCCACTTT. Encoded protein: CASSQVRLRQQNSPLHF.

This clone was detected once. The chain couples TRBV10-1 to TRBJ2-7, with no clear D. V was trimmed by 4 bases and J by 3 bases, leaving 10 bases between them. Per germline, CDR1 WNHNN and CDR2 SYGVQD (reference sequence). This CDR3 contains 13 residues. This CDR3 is CASSGSGFYEQYF. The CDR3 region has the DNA TGCGCCAGCAGTGGATCCGGGTTCTACGAGCAGTACTTC.